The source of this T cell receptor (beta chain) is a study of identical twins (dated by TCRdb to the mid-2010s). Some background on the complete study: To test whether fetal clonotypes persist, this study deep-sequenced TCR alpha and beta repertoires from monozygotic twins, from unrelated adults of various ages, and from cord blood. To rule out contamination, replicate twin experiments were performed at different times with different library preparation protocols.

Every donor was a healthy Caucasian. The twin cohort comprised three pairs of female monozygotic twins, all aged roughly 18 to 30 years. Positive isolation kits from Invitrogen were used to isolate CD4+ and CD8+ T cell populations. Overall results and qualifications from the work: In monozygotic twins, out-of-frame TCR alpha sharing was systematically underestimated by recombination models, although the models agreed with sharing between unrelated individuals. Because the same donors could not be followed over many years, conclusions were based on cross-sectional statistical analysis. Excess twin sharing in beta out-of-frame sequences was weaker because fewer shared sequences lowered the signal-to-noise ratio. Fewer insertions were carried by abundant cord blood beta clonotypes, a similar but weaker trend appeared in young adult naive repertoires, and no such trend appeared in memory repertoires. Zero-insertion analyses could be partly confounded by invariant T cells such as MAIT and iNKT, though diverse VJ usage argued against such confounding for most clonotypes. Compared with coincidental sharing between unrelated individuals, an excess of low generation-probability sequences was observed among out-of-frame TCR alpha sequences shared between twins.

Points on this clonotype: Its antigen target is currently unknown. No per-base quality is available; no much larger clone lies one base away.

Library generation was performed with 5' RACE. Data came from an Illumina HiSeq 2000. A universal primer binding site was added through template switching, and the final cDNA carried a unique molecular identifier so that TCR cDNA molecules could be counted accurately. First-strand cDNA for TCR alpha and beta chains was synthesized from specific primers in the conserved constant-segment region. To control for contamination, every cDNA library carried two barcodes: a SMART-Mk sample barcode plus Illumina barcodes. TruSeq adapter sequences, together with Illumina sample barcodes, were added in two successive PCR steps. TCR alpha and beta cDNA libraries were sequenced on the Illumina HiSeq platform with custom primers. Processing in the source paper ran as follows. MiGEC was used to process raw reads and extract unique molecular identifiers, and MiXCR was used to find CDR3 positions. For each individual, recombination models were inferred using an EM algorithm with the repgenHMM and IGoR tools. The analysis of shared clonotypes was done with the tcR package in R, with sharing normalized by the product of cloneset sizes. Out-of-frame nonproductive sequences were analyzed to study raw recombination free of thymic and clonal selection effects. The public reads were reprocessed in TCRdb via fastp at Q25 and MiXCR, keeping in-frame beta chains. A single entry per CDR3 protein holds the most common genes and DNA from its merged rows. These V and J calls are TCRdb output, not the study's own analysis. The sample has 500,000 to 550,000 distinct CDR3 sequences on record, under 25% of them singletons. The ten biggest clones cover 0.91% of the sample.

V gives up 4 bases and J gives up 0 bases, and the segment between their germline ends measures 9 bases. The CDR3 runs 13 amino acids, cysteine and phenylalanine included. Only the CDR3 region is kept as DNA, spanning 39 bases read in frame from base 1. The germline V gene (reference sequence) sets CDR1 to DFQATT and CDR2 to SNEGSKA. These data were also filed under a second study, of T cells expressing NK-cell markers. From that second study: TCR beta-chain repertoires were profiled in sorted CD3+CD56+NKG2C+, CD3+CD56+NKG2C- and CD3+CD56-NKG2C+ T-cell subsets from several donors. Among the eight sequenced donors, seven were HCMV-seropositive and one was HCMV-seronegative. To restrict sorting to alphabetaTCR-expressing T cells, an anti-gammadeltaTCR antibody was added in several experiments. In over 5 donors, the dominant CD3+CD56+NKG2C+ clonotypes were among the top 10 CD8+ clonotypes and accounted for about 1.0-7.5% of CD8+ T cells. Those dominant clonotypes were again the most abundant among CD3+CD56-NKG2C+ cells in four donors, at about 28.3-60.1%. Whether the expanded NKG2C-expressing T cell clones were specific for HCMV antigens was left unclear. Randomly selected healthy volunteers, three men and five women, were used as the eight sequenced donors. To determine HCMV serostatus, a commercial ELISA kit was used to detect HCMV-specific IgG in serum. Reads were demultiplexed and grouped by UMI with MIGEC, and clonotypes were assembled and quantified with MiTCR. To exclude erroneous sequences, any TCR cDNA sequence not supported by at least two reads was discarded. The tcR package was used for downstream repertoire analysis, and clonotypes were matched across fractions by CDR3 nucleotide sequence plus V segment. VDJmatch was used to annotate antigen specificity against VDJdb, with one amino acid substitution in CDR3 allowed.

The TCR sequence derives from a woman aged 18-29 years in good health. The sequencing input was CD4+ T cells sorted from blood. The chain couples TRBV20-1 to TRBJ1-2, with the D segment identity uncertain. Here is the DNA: TGCAGTGCTAAGAAGCAGGCTAACTATGGCTACACCTTC. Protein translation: CSAKKQANYGYTF.